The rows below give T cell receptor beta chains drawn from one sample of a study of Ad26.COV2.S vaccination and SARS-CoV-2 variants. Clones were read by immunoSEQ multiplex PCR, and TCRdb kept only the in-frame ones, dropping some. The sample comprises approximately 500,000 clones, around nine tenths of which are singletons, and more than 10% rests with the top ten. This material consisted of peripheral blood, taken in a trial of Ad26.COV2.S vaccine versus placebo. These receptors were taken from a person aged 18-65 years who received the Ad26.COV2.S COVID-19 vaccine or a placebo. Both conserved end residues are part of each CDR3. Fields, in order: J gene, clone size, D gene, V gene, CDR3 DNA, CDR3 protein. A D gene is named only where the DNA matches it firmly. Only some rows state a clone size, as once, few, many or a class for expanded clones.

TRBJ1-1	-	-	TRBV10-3	TGTGCCATCAGGAAGACTCAAGTAAACACTGAAGCTTTCTTT	CAIRKTQVNTEAFF
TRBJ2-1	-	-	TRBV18	TGTGCCAGCTCACCGGAAGGGACCTACAATGAGCAGTTCTTC	CASSPEGTYNEQFF
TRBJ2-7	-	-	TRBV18	TGTGCCAGCTCCCTCGGGGGAAACGAGCAGTACTTC	CASSLGGNEQYF
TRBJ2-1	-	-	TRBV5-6	TGTGCCAGCAGCTTGTTACTAGCCCCCAATGAGCAGTTCTTC	CASSLLLAPNEQFF
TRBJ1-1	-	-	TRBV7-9	TGTGCCAGCAGTTCAGGACAGTTGTCAACTGAAGCTTTCTTT	CASSSGQLSTEAFF
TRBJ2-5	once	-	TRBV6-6	TGTGCCAGCACCCAGTGGGACGGACGACGTGAGACCCAGTACTTC	CASTQWDGRRETQYF
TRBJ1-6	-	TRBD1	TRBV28	TGTGCCAGCAGTCCTCGGACAGGGGTTTATTCACCCCTCCACTTT	CASSPRTGVYSPLHF
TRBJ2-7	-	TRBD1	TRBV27	TGTGCCAGCAGTTCCTGGGGGACAGGGGAACACGAGCAGTACTTC	CASSSWGTGEHEQYF
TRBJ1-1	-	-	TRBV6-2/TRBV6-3	TGTGCCAGCAGTTTGCGGGCAGGGGTGAGTCAGACTGAAGCTTTCTTT	CASSLRAGVSQTEAFF
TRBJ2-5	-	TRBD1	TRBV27	TGTGCCAGCAGTTCGAGGACAGGGTACCAAGAGACCCAGTACTTC	CASSSRTGYQETQYF